The 27 T cell receptor beta chains below come from one sample, sequenced in a study of CD8+ T cells in alopecia areata. Following extraction, RNA underwent reverse transcription to cDNA, which served as the sequencing template. The protocol was immunoSEQ multiplex PCR, while the TCRdb copy is restricted to in-frame clones and leaves out a portion. The sample includes more than 95,000 clones, just over 85% of them seen just once. The treatment is: oral pan-JAK inhibitor, 5-10 mg twice daily. The sequencing used CD8+ T cells sorted from blood, collected between weeks 30 and 35, from a patient treated with tofacitinib. The receptors come from a human donor with alopecia areata.

This sequence joins TRBV30 and TRBJ2-5, with D unclear. The last part of the DNA fits TRBJ2-7 better; the J call may be wrong. Germline CDR1 and CDR2: GTSNPN and SVGIG (reference sequence). CDR3 length: 11 amino acids. CDR3 residues: CAWSVISEQYF. CDR3 sequence (DNA): TGTGCCTGGAGTGTTATTTCCGAGCAGTACTTC.

This chain uses TRBV5-4 with TRBJ2-7; TRBD2 matches at 9 bases. Germline V gives CDR1 SGHNT, CDR2 YYREEE (reference sequence). V shed 0 bases, J shed 0 bases, and the junction held 1 base outside the gene matches. This CDR3 has 15 amino acids. The CDR3 DNA reads TGTGCCAGCAGCTTGGGTAGCGGGGGCTCCTACGAGCAGTACTTC. Its translation: CASSLGSGGSYEQYF.

The V call is TRBV7-9, the J call TRBJ2-1; 10 nucleotides line up with TRBD2. The CDR3 sequence is 15 residues long. Losses at the gene ends were 6 bases for V and 2 bases for J; bases not matched to a gene: 4. Looked up from germline, CDR1 is SEHNR and CDR2 is FQNEAQ (reference sequence). CDR3 nucleotides: TGTGCCAGCAGACCAACTAGCGGGGCCTACAATGAGCAGTTCTTC. It yields the protein CASRPTSGAYNEQFF.

The CDR3, as DNA: TGTGCCAGCAGTTCTCCCGGGACAGGGTTGTACGAGCAGTACTTC. It specifies CASSSPGTGLYEQYF. The chain couples TRBV7-9 to TRBJ2-7; 9 bases agree with TRBD1. Germline trimming cut 6 bases from V and 4 bases from J; bases unmatched to any gene: 10. The CDR3 extends over 15 amino acids. The germline V gene has CDR1 SEHNR and CDR2 FQNEAQ (reference sequence).

The chain links TRBV13 to TRBJ2-7; TRBD2 matches 8 bases. The CDR3 spans 15 residues. Germline V gene sequence: CDR1 PRHDT, CDR2 FYEKMQ (reference sequence). The V segment lost 5 bases and the J segment 2 bases; nucleotides outside the gene matches: 8. The DNA for the CDR3 is TGTGCCAGCAGCCTCCAGCGGGGGCCAACCTACGAGCAGTACTTC. This sequence encodes CASSLQRGPTYEQYF.

V gene TRBV7-9 combines with J gene TRBJ2-7; TRBD2 might be the D (5 bases). From germline, CDR1 is SEHNR and CDR2 FQNEAQ (reference sequence). The CDR3 runs 15 residues. V lost 4 bases, J lost 3 bases, and 16 bases lay in between. The CDR3 nucleotides read TGTGCCAGCAGCTCGGGGTACGTCACATTCTACGAGCAGTACTTC. This gives the protein CASSSGYVTFYEQYF.

The J gene is TRBJ2-7, the V gene TRBV10-1; D is undetermined. Trimming stripped 0 bases from V and 3 bases from J, with 33 bases between. Per germline, CDR1 WNHNN and CDR2 SYGVQD (reference sequence). This CDR3 is built from 22 residues. CDR3 protein: CASSESKGRNPTGDADLYEQYF. CDR3 in DNA: TGCGCCAGCAGTGAGTCGAAAGGACGGAACCCGACGGGTGATGCGGATCTCTACGAGCAGTACTTC.

The CDR3 DNA follows: TGCGCCAGCAGCTTGGAGGACGGCGCAACTAATGAAAAACTGTTTTTT. It translates to CASSLEDGATNEKLFF. The gene calls are TRBV5-1 and TRBJ1-4; D gene uncertain. Germline CDR1 is SGHRS and CDR2 is YFSETQ. Trimming took off 0 bases at V and 0 bases at J, with 9 bases between the two ends. The CDR3 contains 16 residues.

The chain links TRBV7-6 to TRBJ2-1, with 7 bases that match TRBD1. This CDR3 has 15 residues. The V gene end was trimmed by 1 base and the J gene end by 8 bases; junction bases not matched to a gene: 8. CDR1 and CDR2 (germline): SGHVS, FNYEAQ. In nucleotides, the CDR3 is TGTGCCAGCAGCTTAGAGGCAGGGGGAAGGGATGAGCAGTTCTTC. It specifies CASSLEAGGRDEQFF. Full variable domain (remainder filled in from reference TRBV7-6 and TRBJ2-1): GAGVSQSPRYKVTKRGQDVALRCDPISGHVSLYWYRQALGQGPEFLTYFNYEAQQDKSGLPNDRFSAERPEGSISTLTIQRTEQRDSAMYRCASSLEAGGRDEQFFGPGTRLTVL.

The chain couples TRBV14 to TRBJ2-2; 7 positions match TRBD1. Germline assignment: CDR1 SGHDN and CDR2 FVKESK. Losses at the gene ends were 6 bases for V and 7 bases for J; bases not matched to a gene: 5. This CDR3 has 13 residues. CDR3 nucleotide sequence: TGTGCCAGCAGGACAGGGAACGGCGGGGAGCTGTTTTTT. Its protein product is CASRTGNGGELFF. Based on the CDR3 plus reference TRBV14 and TRBJ2-2, the full variable domain is EAGVTQFPSHSVIEKGQTVTLRCDPISGHDNLYWYRRVMGKEIKFLLHFVKESKQDESGMPNNRFLAERTGGTYSTLKVQPAELEDSGVYFCASRTGNGGELFFGEGSRLTVL.

This sequence joins TRBV5-4 and TRBJ2-1; D could derive from TRBD1 or TRBD2 (5 bases each). The germline V and J ends were trimmed by 5 bases and 7 bases, with 19 bases remaining between them. Germline V gene lookup returns CDR1 SGHNT and CDR2 YYREEE (reference sequence). The CDR3 is 15 residues long. CDR3 sequence: CASSRDPGTGNEQFF. The CDR3 DNA is TGTGCCAGCAGTCGAGACCCAGGGACGGGAAATGAGCAGTTCTTC.

This clone was detected only once. This chain connects TRBV9 to TRBJ1-2, with D possibly matching TRBD1 (5 bases). Germline CDR1 and CDR2: SGDLS and YYNGEE. V was shortened by 0 bases and J by 4 bases, with 13 bases between the two germline ends. There are 15 residues in the CDR3. Written as DNA, the CDR3 is TGTGCCAGCAGCGTAGAGGGCAGGGCCCTCTATGGCTACACCTTC. Encoded protein: CASSVEGRALYGYTF. Variable domain in full (rest from reference TRBV9 and TRBJ1-2): DSGVTQTPKHLITATGQRVTLRCSPRSGDLSVYWYQQSLDQGLQFLIQYYNGEERAKGNILERFSAQQFPDLHSELNLSSLELGDSALYFCASSVEGRALYGYTFGSGTRLTVV.

The V and J genes are TRBV5-5 and TRBJ2-3; TRBD1 is a possible D gene (6 bases). CDR1 SGHKS and CDR2 YYEKEE come from the germline V gene (reference sequence). Trimming removed 5 bases at V and 2 bases at J, with 18 bases between. The CDR3 sequence is 16 residues long. The CDR3 region is CASRQPRGGFTDTQYF. The CDR3 coding sequence is TGTGCCAGCAGGCAACCCAGAGGGGGTTTCACAGATACGCAGTATTTT.

The chain employs TRBV7-2 and TRBJ2-7, with D possibly being TRBD2 (5 bases). Germline loops: CDR1 SGHTA, CDR2 FQGNSA. The CDR3 spans 15 residues. Trimming shortened V by 2 bases and J by 2 bases, and 13 bases separated the two germline ends. CDR3 region: CASSLFSEGPYEQYF. The CDR3 DNA reads as TGTGCCAGCAGCTTATTTTCTGAGGGCCCCTACGAGCAGTACTTC.

The chain is built from TRBV23-1 and TRBJ1-4; D possibly corresponds to TRBD1 (5 bases). Being an ORF, TRBV23-1 has a function that is uncertain. The CDR3 runs to 14 residues. Trimming cost V 11 bases and J 7 bases, with 20 bases left between them. The CDR3 bases are TGCGCCCCAAACCCGTGGGACCCGGCTGAAAAACTGTTTTTT. It translates to CAPNPWDPAEKLFF.

The chain carries TRBV12-5 and TRBJ2-3, with D possibly being TRBD2 (6 bases). This CDR3 has 14 residues. Germline V gene sequence: CDR1 LGHNT, CDR2 FRNRAP. The V and J ends lost 0 bases and 6 bases respectively, with 10 bases between them. The CDR3 here is CASGLVGGRDTQYF. The CDR3 bases are TGTGCTAGTGGTTTGGTAGGAGGGCGCGATACGCAGTATTTT.

This clone was picked up one time. The V gene is TRBV5-4, the J gene TRBJ1-1; TRBD1 matches 9 bases. Germline V gene data show CDR1 as SGHNT and CDR2 as YYREEE (reference sequence). CDR3 length: 14 amino acids. With 4 bases clipped from V and 5 bases from J, the junction kept 6 bases outside the gene matches. CDR3 bases: TGTGCCAGCAGCGTGGGACAGGGCGGGACTGAAGCTTTCTTT. It translates to CASSVGQGGTEAFF.

CDR3 residues: CASSVVDTRSSYNEQFF. CDR3 coding DNA: TGTGCCAGCAGCGTAGTTGACACCAGGAGCTCCTACAATGAGCAGTTCTTC. The gene calls are TRBV9 and TRBJ2-1; D is unresolved. The CDR3 extends over 17 amino acids. Per germline, CDR1 SGDLS and CDR2 YYNGEE. The ends were cut back, 0 bases at V and 0 bases at J, with 13 bases in the middle. The entire variable domain, with the rest obtained from reference TRBV9 and TRBJ2-1, is as follows: DSGVTQTPKHLITATGQRVTLRCSPRSGDLSVYWYQQSLDQGLQFLIQYYNGEERAKGNILERFSAQQFPDLHSELNLSSLELGDSALYFCASSVVDTRSSYNEQFFGPGTRLTVL.

The V and J genes are TRBV7-3 and TRBJ2-6; 7 nucleotides line up with TRBD1. The CDR3 is 21 amino acids. V was pared by 5 bases and J by 0 bases, with 19 bases of the junction left unmatched. Looked up from germline, CDR1 is SGHTA and CDR2 is FQGTGA. This CDR3 reads CASSGHGTEYTKNSGANVLTF. DNA for the CDR3: TGTGCCAGCAGCGGACACGGGACAGAATACACAAAGAACTCTGGGGCCAACGTCCTGACTTTC.

V usage is TRBV5-6 and J usage is TRBJ2-7; D might be TRBD1 (5 bases). CDR1 and CDR2 from the germline V gene are SGHDT and YYEEEE. The CDR3 extends over 13 amino acids. The V end lost 0 bases, the J end lost 3 bases, and 7 bases lay between the germline ends. CDR3 protein: CASSLEGDYEQYF. CDR3 bases: TGTGCCAGCAGCTTGGAAGGGGACTACGAGCAGTACTTC.

J is TRBJ2-1 and V is TRBV27; D is unclear. Looked up from germline, CDR1 is MNHEY and CDR2 is SMNVEV (reference sequence). V lost 3 bases to trimming and J lost 4 bases, with 7 bases between them. The CDR3 is 13 amino acids. The CDR3 reads CASSFTVYNEQFF. CDR3 nucleotides: TGTGCCAGCAGTTTTACGGTTTACAATGAGCAGTTCTTC.

The DNA of the CDR3 is TGTGCCAGCAGCGTAGGGGCCACTGAAGCTTTCTTT. It yields the protein CASSVGATEAFF. The chain has TRBV9 and TRBJ1-1; D remains ambiguous. The CDR3 covers 12 residues. Per germline, CDR1 SGDLS and CDR2 YYNGEE. Trimming removed 0 bases at V and 4 bases at J, with 4 bases between.

J is TRBJ2-7 and V is TRBV6-5, with 8 bases that match TRBD2. From germline, CDR1 is MNHEY and CDR2 SVGAGI. Unmatched junction bases numbered 9, after V lost 6 bases and J lost 5 bases. The CDR3 totals 14 residues. The CDR3 is CASRVAGGPNEQYF. The CDR3 nucleotides read TGTGCCAGCAGGGTGGCGGGAGGTCCCAACGAGCAGTACTTC.

The CDR3 spells CASSLEDRGYNEQFF. Written as DNA, the CDR3 is TGTGCCAGCAGTTTAGAGGACAGGGGTTACAATGAGCAGTTCTTC. The gene calls are TRBV27 and TRBJ2-1; 9 nucleotides agree with TRBD1. V was pared by 2 bases and J by 4 bases, with 3 bases of the junction left unmatched. Germline values: CDR1 MNHEY, CDR2 SMNVEV (reference sequence). The CDR3 covers 15 residues.

The CDR3 sequence is CASSGGTGVGYEQYF. The DNA for the CDR3 is TGCGCCAGCAGCGGAGGTACAGGGGTTGGGTACGAGCAGTACTTC. The chain combines TRBV5-1 with TRBJ2-7, with 7 bases fitting TRBD1. Germline CDR1 is SGHRS and CDR2 is YFSETQ. V lost 4 bases to trimming and J lost 4 bases; unmatched junction nucleotides: 11. This CDR3 is 15 amino acids long.

CDR3 DNA: TGCAGCGTTGTGTGGACAGTCTCCTACGAGCAGTACTTC. Translated: CSVVWTVSYEQYF. The chain combines TRBV29-1 with TRBJ2-5; possibly TRBD1 for D (6 bases). The end of the DNA is better explained by TRBJ2-7, so the J call may be wrong. The CDR3 covers 13 residues. Germline CDR1 SQVTM, CDR2 ANQGSEA.

The chain recombines TRBV9 with TRBJ2-7; D perhaps matches TRBD1 (6 bases). The CDR3 covers 14 residues. Germline CDR1 and CDR2: SGDLS and YYNGEE. V lost 1 base and J lost 2, with 10 bases in between. In DNA, the CDR3 is TGTGCCAGCAGCGTATCGGACAGTCCCTACGAGCAGTACTTC. This gives the protein CASSVSDSPYEQYF.